A selection of T cell receptor beta chains follows, all from one sample in a study of control samples from healthy donors and cancer patients. TCRdb's table, derived via immunoSEQ multiplex PCR, lists solely in-frame clones and lacks some. The sample gives around 96,000 clones, 80% to 95% of which show up once; over 8% is in the top ten. The sequenced sample consisted of blood. The receptors derive from a man aged 18 to 29 in good health. The CDR3 runs from the conserved cysteine through the conserved F or W. The order of the fields is J gene, D gene, V gene, CDR3 protein, CDR3 DNA. The D gene is left open where the match is weak.

J: TRBJ1-1
D: -
V: TRBV2
CDR3: CASSERSSMNTEAFF
DNA: TGTGCCAGCAGTGAACGTTCGAGCATGAACACTGAAGCTTTCTTT

J: TRBJ1-1
D: -
V: TRBV11-2
CDR3: CASSLEFFGRRDTEAFF
DNA: TGTGCCAGCAGCTTAGAGTTTTTCGGCAGGCGGGACACTGAAGCTTTCTTT

J: TRBJ2-1
D: TRBD1
V: TRBV4-1
CDR3: CASSQDWGTGSVPALDEQFF
DNA: TGCGCCAGCAGCCAAGATTGGGGGACAGGGTCTGTTCCGGCTTTGGATGAGCAGTTCTTC

J: TRBJ1-5
D: -
V: TRBV7-6
CDR3: CASSLGWGAHQPQHF
DNA: TGTGCCAGCAGCTTAGGTTGGGGGGCACATCAGCCCCAGCATTTT

J: TRBJ2-3
D: -
V: TRBV6-4
CDR3: CASSYTGITDTQYF
DNA: TGTGCCAGCAGTTATACAGGGATAACAGATACGCAGTATTTT

J: TRBJ1-2
D: TRBD1
V: TRBV25-1
CDR3: CASSATSGGTDGYTF
DNA: TGTGCCAGCAGTGCTACATCAGGGGGAACGGATGGCTACACCTTC

J: TRBJ1-1
D: -
V: TRBV5-1
CDR3: CASSYDRLGTEAFF
DNA: TGCGCCAGCAGCTACGACAGGCTGGGCACTGAAGCTTTCTTT

J: TRBJ1-2
D: TRBD1
V: TRBV14
CDR3: CASSSLLLRDRDLGYTF
DNA: TGTGCCAGCAGCTCATTACTCCTCCGGGACAGGGATCTCGGCTACACCTTC

J: TRBJ2-1
D: TRBD2
V: TRBV9
CDR3: CASSVDVIAGNNEQFF
DNA: TGTGCCAGCAGCGTAGACGTCATAGCGGGAAACAATGAGCAGTTCTTC

J: TRBJ2-2
D: -
V: TRBV20-1
CDR3: CSAHMAGELFF
DNA: TGCAGTGCCCATATGGCAGGGGAGCTGTTTTTT

J: TRBJ1-2
D: TRBD1
V: TRBV4-1
CDR3: CASSQPNRGHNYGYTF
DNA: TGCGCCAGCAGCCAACCGAACAGGGGGCATAACTATGGCTACACCTTC

J: TRBJ1-6
D: -
V: TRBV4-1
CDR3: CASSQGVAETYSPLHF
DNA: TGCGCCAGCAGCCAAGGGGTGGCAGAAACTTATTCACCCCTCCACTTT

J: TRBJ1-5
D: -
V: TRBV23-1
CDR3: CASSQSWGSAQPQHF
DNA: TGCGCCAGCAGTCAATCGTGGGGGTCTGCTCAGCCCCAGCATTTT

J: TRBJ1-1
D: -
V: TRBV6-1
CDR3: CASSDRTSWGTEAFF
DNA: TGTGCCAGCAGTGATAGGACTTCCTGGGGCACTGAAGCTTTCTTT

J: TRBJ2-7
D: -
V: TRBV3-1/TRBV3-2
CDR3: CASSPGGGPYEQYF
DNA: TGTGCCAGCAGCCCAGGGGGGGGCCCCTACGAGCAGTACTTC

J: TRBJ2-5
D: -
V: TRBV30
CDR3: CACSPGAQETQYF
DNA: TGTGCCTGCTCACCAGGGGCCCAAGAGACCCAGTACTTC

J: TRBJ2-1
D: -
V: TRBV7-9
CDR3: CASSLVAGGEQFF
DNA: TGTGCCAGCAGCTTAGTGGCCGGGGGTGAGCAGTTCTTC

J: TRBJ1-1
D: -
V: TRBV3-1/TRBV3-2
CDR3: CASSQDLSRRGTMNTEAFF
DNA: TGTGCCAGCAGCCAAGATCTTTCCCGGAGGGGGACCATGAACACTGAAGCTTTCTTT

J: TRBJ2-3
D: -
V: TRBV2
CDR3: CASVSRGTDTQYF
DNA: TGTGCCAGCGTTTCGCGGGGCACAGATACGCAGTATTTT

J: TRBJ1-5
D: -
V: TRBV9
CDR3: CASSVEGRANQPQHF
DNA: TGTGCCAGCAGCGTAGAAGGCAGGGCCAATCAGCCCCAGCATTTT

J: TRBJ2-1
D: TRBD1
V: TRBV15
CDR3: CATSGRTGGLYNEQFF
DNA: TGTGCCACCAGCGGCAGGACAGGGGGCCTCTACAATGAGCAGTTCTTC